The entry that follows covers one TCR beta chain sequence. The sample is drawn from a study of patients and donors after allogeneic stem cell transplantation. TCRdb re-derived calls from the RT-PCR reads in MiXCR, one entry per CDR3 protein. This sample has a few hundred thousand distinct CDR3 sequences, with more than 35% found just once. This CDR3 region has 14 residues. V was trimmed by 1 base and J by 2 bases, leaving 11 bases between them. The germline V gene has CDR1 DFQATT and CDR2 SNEGSKA (reference sequence). V usage is TRBV20-1 and J usage is TRBJ1-2; D gene unclear. The sequence was collected from a human donor who was either an allogeneic HSCT recipient or a stem cell or donor lymphocyte infusion donor (not recorded which). It is not recorded whose cells these are; they may come from a transplant donor. Input material: blood, either unsorted or a sorted T cell fraction (not recorded which). CDR3 region: CSARVRKFNYGYTF. The CDR3 DNA follows: TGCAGTGCTAGAGTACGGAAATTCAACTATGGCTACACCTTC.